These 15 T cell receptor beta chains were sequenced from one sample in a study of T and B cells in COVID-19 patients. Blood genomic DNA input for TRB amplification was about 240-550 ng. Multiplex PCR with BIOMED2 TRB-A/B primer pools amplified TRB rearrangements. Using its own MiXCR run on the multiplex PCR reads, TCRdb lists one record per CDR3 protein. This table has approximately 8,500 distinct CDR3 sequences, roughly 28% appearing once. Sequenced: blood. The origin of the receptors is a human donor who had recovered from COVID-19.

The chain has TRBV29-1 and TRBJ1-5, with D hard to call. The germline V gene has CDR1 SQVTM and CDR2 ANQGSEA. There are 12 residues in the CDR3. V lost 0 bases, J lost 5 bases, and 5 bases lay in between. The CDR3, as DNA: TGCAGCGTTGAAGATGGCGATCAGCCCCAGCATTTT. Residues: CSVEDGDQPQHF.

The sample holds one count of this clonotype. The chain uses TRBV7-2 and TRBJ2-5; D may be TRBD1 (6 bases). Germline assignment: CDR1 SGHTA and CDR2 FQGNSA. This CDR3 contains 16 residues. V was pared by 6 bases and J by 5 bases, with 22 bases between. The chain's CDR3 is CASSQGGQWLGETQYF. CDR3 in DNA: TGTGCCAGCAGTCAAGGGGGACAATGGTTAGGCGAGACCCAGTACTTC.

This rearrangement joins TRBV6-5 to TRBJ2-1, with D maybe TRBD1 (5 bases). There are 12 residues in the CDR3. Trimming removed 3 bases at V and 8 bases at J, with 8 bases between. CDR1 is MNHEY, CDR2 SVGAGI, per germline. This CDR3 reads CASSYGADEQFF. CDR3 in DNA: TGTGCCAGCAGTTATGGGGCGGATGAGCAGTTCTTC.

This clonotype came up many times. The gene calls are TRBV27 and TRBJ1-4, with TRBD1 identical over 7 bases. CDR1 MNHEY and CDR2 SMNVEV come from the germline V gene (reference sequence). Trimming cost V 6 bases and J 8 bases; bases outside gene matches: 9. The CDR3 covers 14 residues. This chain's CDR3 is CASRRQGWGEKLFF. CDR3 DNA: TGTGCCAGCAGAAGACAGGGTTGGGGCGAAAAACTGTTTTTT.

The chain uses TRBV20-1 and TRBJ1-4; D unresolved. There are 11 residues in the CDR3. The V and J ends lost 6 bases and 6 bases respectively, with 8 bases between them. Germline-derived CDR1 and CDR2 are DFQATT and SNEGSKA (reference sequence). In DNA form, the CDR3 reads TGCAGTGCCGCCATCGATGAAAAACTGTTTTTT. It translates to CSAAIDEKLFF.

In its sample, this clonotype ranks as medium-sized. The V gene is TRBV29-1, the J gene TRBJ2-5; 14 bases map to TRBD2. CDR1 SQVTM and CDR2 ANQGSEA come from the germline V gene. The CDR3 length is 16 residues. J was trimmed by 2 bases and V by 6 bases; bases with no gene match: 8. The CDR3 loop is CSVEKGTSGGQETQYF. CDR3 in DNA: TGCAGCGTGGAAAAGGGGACTAGCGGGGGTCAAGAGACCCAGTACTTC.

The genes are TRBV28 and TRBJ2-7; D is possibly TRBD1 (6 bases). Germline CDR1 and CDR2: MDHEN and SYDVKM. The V end lost 3 bases, the J end lost 6 bases, and 15 bases lay between the germline ends. The CDR3 spans 14 residues. The chain's CDR3 is CASSFLSGGIEQYF. The CDR3 DNA follows: TGTGCCAGCAGTTTTCTTTCTGGGGGCATCGAGCAGTACTTC.

This clonotype was detected a few times. This chain links TRBV14 with TRBJ2-1; the match to TRBD2 covers 8 bases. The junction had 6 bases not matched to a gene; V was cut back by 8 bases and J by 3 bases. The CDR3 runs to 14 residues. Germline assignment: CDR1 SGHDN and CDR2 FVKESK. CDR3 residues: CASRLGGGYNEQFF. DNA for the CDR3: TGTGCCAGCCGCCTCGGGGGGGGCTACAATGAGCAGTTCTTC.

This clonotype was observed a handful of times. This chain links TRBV11-2 with TRBJ2-5; possibly TRBD2 for D (6 bases). The CDR3 totals 13 residues. V lost 5 bases, J lost 5 bases, and 12 bases lay in between. Per germline, CDR1 SGHAT and CDR2 FQNNGV. The CDR3 region has the DNA TGTGCCAGCAGCCTGGACTACTGGGAGACCCAGTACTTC. It specifies CASSLDYWETQYF.

As concerns this clonotype: Being one base from a much bigger clone, this may be a read error. The conserved phenylalanine or tryptophan is not found at the CDR3 terminus, so this likely reflects a read error. The CDR3 nucleotides read TGTGCCAGCAGCTTGGCAGGGGGGGAGACCCAGTACTTA. Its protein product is CASSLAGGETQYL. The chain joins TRBV5-6 to TRBJ2-5; perhaps TRBD1 as D (7 bases). Trimming stripped 0 bases from V and 5 bases from J, with 8 bases between. The CDR3 contains 13 residues. Germline V CDR1 and CDR2: SGHDT, YYEEEE.

In its sample, this clonotype ranks as medium-sized. The chain has TRBV5-6 and TRBJ2-3, with D tentatively TRBD1 (6 bases). Germline loops: CDR1 SGHDT, CDR2 YYEEEE. With 3 bases removed from V and 2 bases from J, the gap between germline ends came to 13 bases. The CDR3 is 15 residues long. The CDR3 DNA reads TGTGCCAGCAGCTCAGGACAGTACCTCACAGATACGCAGTATTTT. Encoded protein: CASSSGQYLTDTQYF. The whole variable domain, filled in from reference TRBV5-6 and TRBJ2-3, reads DAGVTQSPTHLIKTRGQQVTLRCSPKSGHDTVSWYQQALGQGPQFIFQYYEEEERQRGNFPDRFSGHQFPNYSSELNVNALLLGDSALYLCASSSGQYLTDTQYFGPGTRLTVL.

This clonotype was observed a few times. This chain uses TRBV5-6 with TRBJ1-1; 9 bases agree with TRBD1. This CDR3 is built from 16 residues. Trimming took 8 bases from V and 0 from J; bases not matched to a gene: 11. Germline CDR1 reads SGHDT; CDR2 reads YYEEEE. This chain's CDR3 is CASGFGTGLMNTEAFF. For the CDR3, the DNA is TGTGCCAGTGGTTTTGGGACAGGGCTCATGAACACTGAAGCTTTCTTT.

The V gene is TRBV5-4, the J gene TRBJ2-1; TRBD1 aligns across 9 bases. The CDR3 has 14 amino acids. Trimming at V came to 10 bases and at J to 5 bases, leaving 10 bases not matched to a gene. Germline V gives CDR1 SGHNT, CDR2 YYREEE (reference sequence). The CDR3 coding sequence is TGTGCCGTACGCCGGGACAGGGCGAACAATGAGCAGTTCTTC. Translation: CAVRRDRANNEQFF.

Sample share makes this clonotype medium-sized. The CDR3 loop is CASSLTTSGVGDTQYF. The CDR3 nucleotides are TGTGCCAGCAGTCTCACGACTAGCGGGGTCGGTGATACGCAGTATTTT. The chain is built from TRBV27 and TRBJ2-3; TRBD2 agrees at 11 bases. Germline CDR1 is MNHEY and CDR2 is SMNVEV (reference sequence). The CDR3 has 16 amino acids. J was trimmed by 6 bases and V by 5 bases; bases with no gene match: 10.

A word on this clonotype: A clone one base away is much larger, so this may be a read error. This chain uses TRBV6-4 with TRBJ1-4; TRBD1 matches at 10 bases. The germline CDR1 and CDR2 sequences are MRHNA and SNTAGT. The V gene end was trimmed by 6 bases and the J gene end by 6 bases; junction bases not matched to a gene: 4. The CDR3 is made up of 14 amino acids. The DNA of the CDR3 is TGTGCCAGCAGCCCCGGGACAGGGGATGAAAAACTGTTTTTT. Its protein is CASSPGTGDEKLFF.